This T cell receptor (beta chain) was captured by sequencing in a study of cytotoxic CD8 clonotypes in ibrutinib-treated CLL. Study overall: Timing of response sample collection was a median roughly 11 months after treatment start, with a range of 6 to 36.

This clone was recorded a few times. Its antigen remains unidentified. With 4 bases removed from V and 3 bases from J, the gap between germline ends came to 3 bases. The CDR3 has 11 residues. Germline CDR1 reads MDHEN; CDR2 reads SYDVKM. Overall study findings and caveats: Public clonotypes were uncommon and contracted or stayed stable on treatment.

The protocol was immunoSEQ multiplex PCR, while the TCRdb copy is restricted to in-frame clones and leaves out a portion. The data show 100,000 to 150,000 clones, 75% to 90% seen once. This TCR came from a human donor with chronic lymphocytic leukemia. The V gene is TRBV28, the J gene TRBJ1-1; D call uncertain. The specimen comprised PBMCs, sampled after 24 months of ibrutinib treatment. The CDR3 coding sequence is TGTGCCAGCAGTTCCTACACTGAAGCTTTCTTT. Translating it yields CASSSYTEAFF.